This TCR beta chain derives from a study of T cells after yellow fever vaccination. Findings of the study overall: Clonotypes appearing in both CD4 and CD8 compartments existed, and their share was small.

This clonotype was found a few times. Its target is unknown. The CDR3 has 14 residues. Trimming took 3 bases from V and 1 from J; bases not matched to a gene: 3. CDR1 is KGHSH, CDR2 LQKENI, per germline. UMIs were added to TCR cDNA along with a universal primer site when it was made by 5'RACE template switching. TCRdb reprocessed the 5' RACE reads via MiXCR and lists one record per CDR3 protein. The sample records approximately 110,000 distinct CDR3 sequences, 7.4% being singletons. The chain combines TRBV18 with TRBJ2-7; 7 bases fit TRBD2. Sequenced here: CD4+ T cells sorted from PBMCs, sampled roughly 10 days after the first yellow fever vaccination. This TCR came from a man aged 18 to 35 who received the YFV17D yellow fever vaccine. The CDR3: CASSPASGSYEQYF. The CDR3 nucleotides are TGTGCCAGCTCACCGGCTAGCGGATCCTACGAGCAGTACTTC. The full variable domain, its missing parts supplied by reference TRBV18 and TRBJ2-7, is NAGVMQNPRHLVRRRGQEARLRCSPMKGHSHVYWYRQLPEEGLKFMVYLQKENIIDESGMPKERFSAEFPKEGPSILRIQQVVRGDSAAYFCASSPASGSYEQYFGPGTRLTVT.